This record looks at one T cell receptor beta chain sequence and its context. Its antigen is undetermined. The CDR3 is made up of 14 amino acids. CDR1 is SEHNR and CDR2 is FQNEAQ in the germline V gene (reference sequence). The V segment lost 5 bases and the J segment 4 bases; nucleotides outside the gene matches: 6. Sequencing was performed with immunoSEQ multiplex PCR; in TCRdb, only in-frame clones are kept and a portion is missing. The sample has roughly 92,000 clones, roughly 90% seen once. The data were taken from a study of graft-versus-host responses after intestinal transplantation. Study as a whole: Recipients were all induced with anti-thymocyte globulin, then given tacrolimus and steroids for 3 to 4 years.

Regarding the study as a whole: Recipient bone marrow held GvH clones, some seen earlier in ileum or blood.

The chain uses TRBV7-9 and TRBJ1-1; 8 bases are shared with TRBD1. This receptor was identified in a human donor who received an intestinal transplant. This specimen consisted of unstimulated CD4+ T cells sorted from spleen or lymph node cells, obtained before intestinal transplant. In DNA, the CDR3 is TGTGCCAGCAGCCCCGGACAGGGATCCACTGAAGCTTTCTTT. Its translation is CASSPGQGSTEAFF.